This T cell receptor (beta chain) stems from a study of blood T cell repertoires in COVID-19. On the study more broadly: Some COVID-19 samples were acute and others convalescent; all came from the United States, Italy and Spain. Sample material is recorded as cDNA or gDNA derived from T cells, B-cell-depleted T cells, or PBMCs.

Seattle patients were enrolled during active infection and followed longitudinally. V shed 5 bases and J shed 0 bases, with 12 bases lying between them. This CDR3 has 15 amino acids. Germline CDR1 reads SNHLY; CDR2 reads FYNNEI. Original data processing: Reference gene primer amplification gave estimated nucleated cell counts. Here immunoSEQ multiplex PCR was the method, and the copy in TCRdb shows in-frame clones only, minus some. The V and J calls and the clone size are those of that table, but D and trimming were determined from the DNA. Among around 60,000 clones listed, approximately 81% were seen once.

The specimen sequenced was peripheral blood. V gene TRBV2 combines with J gene TRBJ2-3; a possible D gene is TRBD1 (6 bases). The sequence derives from a man in his sixties with COVID-19, enrolled during active disease. The CDR3 region is CASSIQGLSTDTQYF. As DNA, the CDR3 is TGTGCCAGCAGTATACAGGGTCTTAGCACAGATACGCAGTATTTT.